In its sample, the clone carrying this T cell receptor (beta chain) was seen a few times. The data originate from a study of beta chain features in type 1 diabetes. The V gene end was trimmed by 5 bases and the J gene end by 1 base; junction bases not matched to a gene: 11. Germline CDR1 reads SGHTA; CDR2 reads FQGTGA. This CDR3 comprises 18 residues. Expressed TCRB transcripts were sequenced, since all the RNA that had been isolated was reverse transcribed. Profiling relied on immunoSEQ multiplex PCR, and the TCRdb table lists in-frame clones only, not all of them. The sample carries roughly 450,000 clones, about an eighth recorded once.

This receptor was identified in a woman under 30 in good health. The chain joins TRBV7-3 to TRBJ2-6; 7 bases are shared with TRBD1. The sequenced material came from naive CD4+ T cells from blood. CDR3 nucleotide sequence: TGTGCCAGCAGCAAGCCGGGACAGAGGAGTTCTGGGGCCAACGTCCTGACTTTC. Translating it yields CASSKPGQRSSGANVLTF.